Presented here are 4 T cell receptor beta chains from one specimen sequenced in a study of CD8+CD57+ T cells in acquired aplastic anemia. The template used for profiling TCR beta VDJ and CDR3 was genomic DNA. Each CDR3 protein gets one entry after TCRdb re-called the reads with MiXCR. The repertoire holds about 270,000 distinct CDR3 sequences, 56% seen once, with around 7.6% in the top ten. The material sequenced was sorted CD4+, CD8+, or CD8+CD57+ T cells (not recorded which) from PBMCs. These receptors all come from a human donor with severe aplastic anemia or a healthy control (not recorded which).

The V gene is TRBV7-9, the J gene TRBJ1-1, with a tentative D call TRBD1 (5 bases). Germline V lookup: CDR1 SEHNR, CDR2 FQNEAQ (reference sequence). The CDR3 is 13 amino acids. V shed 9 bases and J shed 1 base, with 12 bases lying between them. The CDR3 loop reads CASVGGGNTEAFF. In nucleotides, the CDR3 is TGTGCCAGTGTCGGGGGGGGGAACACTGAAGCTTTCTTT.

The rearrangement links TRBV20-1 to TRBJ2-7; 7 nucleotides match TRBD1. This CDR3 contains 12 residues. The V and J ends lost 6 bases and 2 bases, in that order; junction bases with no gene match: 4. Germline V gene lookup returns CDR1 DFQATT and CDR2 SNEGSKA (reference sequence). CDR3 nucleotides: TGCAGTGCCAGGACAGGTACCTACGAGCAGTACTTC. Encoded protein: CSARTGTYEQYF.

This clonotype was detected only once. CDR3 protein: CSVDSPCRYNEQFF. Here the CDR3 DNA reads TGCAGCGTTGACAGCCCTTGTAGATACAATGAGCAGTTCTTC. The V gene is TRBV29-1, the J gene TRBJ2-1; the D is unclear. The CDR3 contains 14 residues. Germline V gene lookup returns CDR1 SQVTM and CDR2 ANQGSEA. The V end lost 3 bases, the J end lost 4 bases, and 13 bases lay between the germline ends.

This clonotype was recorded many times. The chain joins TRBV7-2 to TRBJ2-5; 8 nucleotides match TRBD1. The CDR3 sequence is 15 residues long. The germline CDR1 and CDR2 sequences are SGHTA and FQGNSA. The J segment lost 2 bases and the V segment lost 5 bases, leaving 7 bases of the junction unmatched. In DNA, the CDR3 is TGTGCCAGCAGCCCACATAGACAGGGGCAAGAGACCCAGTACTTC. It encodes CASSPHRQGQETQYF.